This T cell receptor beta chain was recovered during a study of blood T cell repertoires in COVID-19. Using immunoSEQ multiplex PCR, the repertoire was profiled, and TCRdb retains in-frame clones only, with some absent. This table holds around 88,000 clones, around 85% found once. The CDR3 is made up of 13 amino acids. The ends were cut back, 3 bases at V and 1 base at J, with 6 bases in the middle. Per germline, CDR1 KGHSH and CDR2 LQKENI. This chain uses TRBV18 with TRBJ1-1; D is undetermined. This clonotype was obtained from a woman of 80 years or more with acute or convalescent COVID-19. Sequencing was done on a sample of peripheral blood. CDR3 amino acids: CASSPLPNTEAFF. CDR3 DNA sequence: TGTGCCAGCTCACCCCTTCCGAACACTGAAGCTTTCTTT.